This passage covers 29 T cell receptor beta chains from one sample sequenced in a study of cytomegalovirus exposure and HLA in healthy donors (dated by TCRdb to the late 2010s). Library preparation used the immunoSEQ multiplex PCR assay. A mixture of 60 forward primers for TCR Vbeta segments and 13 reverse primers for TCR Jbeta segments was used in the multiplex PCR. TCRdb stores this immuneACCESS table with in-frame sequences only. Part of the clones is absent; in the studies checked, under half of the shortfall reflects unresolved V genes, and no reason is known for the rest. This sample lists approximately 77,000 clones; about three quarters were detected once. 4% to 4.5% of the sample is taken by the ten largest. Sequencing used PBMCs. The receptors stem from a man aged 35 to 55 in good health and CMV-seronegative.

This clone appeared a few times. This chain links TRBV4-2 with TRBJ2-6; TRBD1 is a possible D gene (5 bases). CDR3 length equals 16 residues. The V and J ends lost 0 bases and 4 bases respectively, with 10 bases between them. CDR1 and CDR2 from the germline V gene are LGHNA and YNFKEQ. The CDR3 DNA is TGTGCCAGCAGCCAAGAAAGGGGTACCGGGGCCAACGTCCTGACTTTC. It yields the protein CASSQERGTGANVLTF.

The CDR3 DNA sequence: TGTGCCAGCAGCCTGGGGGAGGGCGGGGGAACCTACGAGCAGTACTTC. This codes for CASSLGEGGGTYEQYF. V gene TRBV4-2 combines with J gene TRBJ2-7, with TRBD2 matching 7 bases. V trimming: 4 bases; J trimming: 2 bases; junction bases outside the gene matches: 11. Germline loops: CDR1 LGHNA, CDR2 YNFKEQ. The CDR3 is 16 residues long.

This clone was observed a handful of times. This chain joins TRBV18 and TRBJ1-2, with D possibly matching TRBD1 (6 bases). This CDR3 has 14 amino acids. CDR1 and CDR2 from the germline V gene are KGHSH and LQKENI. V was cut by 7 bases and J by 6 bases, with 18 bases left in between. The chain's CDR3 is CASYSGQGYHGYTF. The DNA for the CDR3 is TGTGCCAGCTATTCAGGGCAGGGGTACCATGGCTACACCTTC.

The genes are TRBV27 and TRBJ2-7; D unresolved. Germline V CDR1 and CDR2: MNHEY, SMNVEV (reference sequence). V lost 6 bases, J lost 2 bases, and 11 bases lay in between. The CDR3 runs to 13 residues. The CDR3, as DNA: TGTGCCAGCAGCTCCAACCCTACCTACGAGCAGTACTTC. Translation: CASSSNPTYEQYF.

This clone has just one count. This rearrangement joins TRBV4-1 to TRBJ1-1; 8 bases align to TRBD1. CDR1 MGHRA and CDR2 YSYEKL come from the germline V gene. CDR3 length: 14 amino acids. V dropped 4 bases and J dropped 1; count of bases not matched to a gene: 2. The DNA for the CDR3 is TGCGCCAGCAGCCCAGGACAGGGGAACACTGAAGCTTTCTTT. It translates to CASSPGQGNTEAFF.

V and J are TRBV28 and TRBJ1-1; D is undetermined. Between the trimmed V and J ends, which lost 1 base and 1 base, there was a span of 4 bases. The CDR3 extends over 13 amino acids. Germline-derived CDR1 and CDR2 are MDHEN and SYDVKM. Written as DNA, the CDR3 is TGTGCCAGCAGTTTATTGCGGAACACTGAAGCTTTCTTT. Its protein is CASSLLRNTEAFF.

The CDR3: CASSDFAGRGYEQYF. In DNA form, the CDR3 reads TGTGCCAGCAGTGACTTTGCAGGGAGGGGATACGAGCAGTACTTC. This rearrangement joins TRBV6-4 to TRBJ2-7; 7 bases align to TRBD2. This CDR3 is 15 amino acids long. V lost 1 base to trimming and J lost 4 bases; unmatched junction nucleotides: 7. Looked up from germline, CDR1 is MRHNA and CDR2 is SNTAGT.

The chain combines TRBV7-2 with TRBJ2-7; 8 bases align to TRBD2. The CDR3 contains 17 residues. Germline CDR1 is SGHTA and CDR2 is FQGNSA. The trim removed 2 bases at V and 2 bases at J, leaving 11 bases unmatched. The CDR3 DNA is TGTGCCAGCAGCTTATGGGTAGCGGGGCAGACTCCCTACGAGCAGTACTTC. It specifies CASSLWVAGQTPYEQYF.

The chain has TRBV7-2 and TRBJ1-4, with D maybe TRBD1 (5 bases). Deletions cut 1 base from V and 11 bases from J, with 17 bases between. The germline CDR1 and CDR2 sequences are SGHTA and FQGNSA. This CDR3 contains 15 residues. The CDR3 bases are TGTGCCAGCAGCTTAGTTCGGACAACTATAGGGAAACTGTTTTTT. It yields the protein CASSLVRTTIGKLFF.

The chain combines TRBV7-2 with TRBJ2-7; 7 bases match TRBD2. The trim removed 5 bases at V and 2 bases at J, leaving 6 bases unmatched. The CDR3 covers 14 residues. Germline-derived CDR1 and CDR2 are SGHTA and FQGNSA. For the CDR3, the DNA is TGTGCCAGCAGCCCTGGGACTACAACCTACGAGCAGTACTTC. Protein product: CASSPGTTTYEQYF.

In DNA, the CDR3 is TGTGCCAGCAGTCGGCCAGATGGGGGCCCCACTGAAGCTTTCTTT. Protein product: CASSRPDGGPTEAFF. The chain has TRBV6-5 and TRBJ1-1; D possibly corresponds to TRBD1 (6 bases). The CDR3 is 15 residues long. V lost 5 bases and J 4 bases, leaving 17 bases between the germline ends. Germline-derived CDR1 and CDR2 are MNHEY and SVGAGI.

This chain uses TRBV29-1 with TRBJ1-1, with a possible D match to TRBD1 (6 bases). CDR1 is SQVTM, CDR2 ANQGSEA, per germline. CDR3 size: 14 residues. The V end lost 8 bases, the J end lost 5 bases, and 21 bases lay between the germline ends. In DNA, the CDR3 is TGCAGCACCCTTGGTGGGGCAGGGGAAACTGAAGCTTTCTTT. Translated: CSTLGGAGETEAFF.

The genes are TRBV19 and TRBJ1-2, with D unresolved. CDR1 is LNHDA, CDR2 SQIVND, per germline (reference sequence). The CDR3 covers 16 residues. V lost 1 base to trimming and J lost 2 bases, with 14 bases between them. The CDR3 region is CASSIAPGGKNYGYTF. The CDR3 bases are TGTGCCAGTAGTATAGCGCCTGGCGGGAAAAACTATGGCTACACCTTC.

This clone has only one observation. V usage is TRBV6-5 and J usage is TRBJ2-7; D might be TRBD2 (5 bases). Looked up from germline, CDR1 is MNHEY and CDR2 is SVGAGI. With 0 bases removed from V and 0 bases from J, the gap between germline ends came to 12 bases. CDR3 length: 16 amino acids. The CDR3 nucleotides are TGTGCCAGCAGTTACTCTTCAGGCGGGTACTCCTACGAGCAGTACTTC. This gives the protein CASSYSSGGYSYEQYF.

This clone showed up just once. For the CDR3, the DNA is TGTGCCAGCAGCATTCTAGCGGGAGTTAGCACAGATACGCAGTATTTT. Translation: CASSILAGVSTDTQYF. V is TRBV28 and J is TRBJ2-3; 10 bases agree with TRBD2. V lost 6 bases, J lost 0 bases, and 6 bases stayed unmatched. The V gene's germline CDR1 is MDHEN and CDR2 SYDVKM. There are 16 residues in the CDR3.

The chain links TRBV7-3 to TRBJ2-3; 10 bases agree with TRBD2. The germline CDR1 and CDR2 sequences are SGHTA and FQGTGA. The CDR3 runs 18 residues. V lost 2 bases and J lost 3; bases outside the gene matches: 11. CDR3 in amino acids: CASSLGSSGRTRTDTQYF. In nucleotides, the CDR3 is TGTGCCAGCAGCTTAGGGTCTAGCGGGAGAACTAGGACAGATACGCAGTATTTT. The whole variable domain, remainder taken from reference TRBV7-3 and TRBJ2-3, is GAGVSQTPSNKVTEKGKYVELRCDPISGHTALYWYRQSLGQGPEFLIYFQGTGAADDSGLPNDRFFAVRPEGSVSTLKIQRTERGDSAVYLCASSLGSSGRTRTDTQYFGPGTRLTVL.

Comments on this clone: One end of the junction is discordant with germline, which a read error may explain. V is TRBV30 and J is TRBJ2-1; possible D gene TRBD2, 6 bases. CDR3 length equals 11 residues. The V gene's germline CDR1 is GTSNPN and CDR2 SVGIG (reference sequence). The CDR3 sequence: CAWTHLEGVVF. In DNA form, the CDR3 reads TGTGCCTGGACCCACCTGGAGGGTGTGGTCTTC.

There are a few counts of this clone. The V and J genes are TRBV14 and TRBJ2-1, with D perhaps matching TRBD2 (5 bases). The V gene lost 1 base and the J gene lost 12 bases, with 31 bases spanning the gap. CDR3 length equals 19 residues. The germline gives CDR1 SGHDN, CDR2 FVKESK. For the CDR3, the DNA is TGTGCCAGCAGCCAAGCTATGGGTATAACACGGACTCGAGTACGGGGGCAGTTCTTC. Encoded protein: CASSQAMGITRTRVRGQFF. Looking up the rest from reference TRBV14 and TRBJ2-1 gives the full variable domain: EAGVTQFPSHSVIEKGQTVTLRCDPISGHDNLYWYRRVMGKEIKFLLHFVKESKQDESGMPNNRFLAERTGGTYSTLKVQPAELEDSGVYFCASSQAMGITRTRVRGQFFGPGTRLTVL.

The chain employs TRBV2 and TRBJ2-1; 14 positions match TRBD2. The length of the CDR3 is 18 residues. In germline, CDR1 is SNHLY, CDR2 FYNNEI. V shed 5 bases, J shed 7 bases, and the junction held 13 bases outside the gene matches. This CDR3 is CASSKGTSGSKQRNEQFF. In DNA, the CDR3 is TGTGCCAGCAGTAAGGGGACTAGCGGGAGCAAGCAAAGAAATGAGCAGTTCTTC.

The V and J genes are TRBV25-1 and TRBJ2-2; TRBD2 might be the D (6 bases). Trimming took off 6 bases at V and 1 base at J, with 15 bases between the two ends. This CDR3 has 16 amino acids. Germline V gene lookup returns CDR1 MGHDK and CDR2 SYGVNS. The CDR3 DNA is TGTGCCAGCAGGGGGAAGGCGGGGTGGAACACCGGGGAGCTGTTTTTT. This codes for CASRGKAGWNTGELFF. The full variable domain, in which reference TRBV25-1 and TRBJ2-2 provide the parts outside the CDR3, is EADIYQTPRYLVIGTGKKITLECSQTMGHDKMYWYQQDPGMELHLIHYSYGVNSTEKGDLSSESTVSRIRTEHFPLTLESARPSHTSQYLCASRGKAGWNTGELFFGEGSRLTVL.

This rearrangement joins TRBV9 to TRBJ2-5; TRBD2 matches at 7 bases. This CDR3 has 13 residues. Germline CDR1 is SGDLS and CDR2 is YYNGEE. J gave up 5 bases and V 2 bases, and 3 bases lay outside the gene matches. The CDR3 protein is CASSVNSGETQYF. The CDR3 DNA follows: TGTGCCAGCAGCGTTAATAGCGGGGAGACCCAGTACTTC.

This chain uses TRBV27 with TRBJ2-7, with a tentative D call TRBD1 (5 bases). V shed 3 bases and J shed 0 bases, with 12 bases lying between them. The germline gives CDR1 MNHEY, CDR2 SMNVEV (reference sequence). CDR3 size: 15 residues. CDR3 coding DNA: TGTGCCAGCAGTTTTGGCAGGGATTACTCCTACGAGCAGTACTTC. Its protein product is CASSFGRDYSYEQYF.

This sequence joins TRBV2 and TRBJ2-2; D might be TRBD1 (5 bases). The V and J ends lost 7 bases and 4 bases respectively, with 13 bases between them. The CDR3 contains 14 residues. CDR1 is SNHLY and CDR2 is FYNNEI in the germline V gene. CDR3 protein: CASTPGKVTGELFF. The CDR3 coding sequence is TGTGCCAGCACCCCAGGGAAGGTCACCGGGGAGCTGTTTTTT.

The chain recombines TRBV14 with TRBJ1-2, with 8 bases lining up with TRBD1. The V and J ends lost 1 base and 4 bases, in that order; junction bases with no gene match: 5. Germline CDR1 reads SGHDN; CDR2 reads FVKESK. This CDR3 is 15 amino acids long. The CDR3 loop is CASSQGGQALYGYTF. The CDR3 bases are TGTGCCAGCAGCCAAGGGGGACAGGCACTCTATGGCTACACCTTC.

The J gene is TRBJ2-3, the V gene TRBV18, with 9 positions matching TRBD2. The CDR3 is made up of 17 amino acids. Germline V gene sequence: CDR1 KGHSH, CDR2 LQKENI. Trimming removed 0 bases from V and 0 bases from J; junction bases left unmatched: 4. This CDR3 is CASSPPTLAGSTDTQYF. For the CDR3, the DNA is TGTGCCAGCTCACCACCGACCCTAGCGGGGAGCACAGATACGCAGTATTTT.

The genes are TRBV5-4 and TRBJ2-5, with 13 bases aligning to TRBD2. CDR1 is SGHNT, CDR2 YYREEE, per germline (reference sequence). V gave up 5 bases and J gave up 4 bases; unmatched junction bases: 11. The CDR3 contains 17 residues. The CDR3 DNA reads as TGTGCCAGCAGACCGGACAGGAGACTAGCGGGAGGAGAGACCCAGTACTTC. It specifies CASRPDRRLAGGETQYF.

This sequence joins TRBV7-2 and TRBJ2-1; 8 nucleotides match TRBD2. Germline V gene sequence: CDR1 SGHTA, CDR2 FQGNSA. This CDR3 is built from 16 residues. Trimming removed 1 base from V and 6 bases from J; junction bases left unmatched: 8. The CDR3 bases are TGTGCCAGCAGCTTAGTTGGCAGCGGGAGAATCAATGAGCAGTTCTTC. This encodes CASSLVGSGRINEQFF.

The V and J genes are TRBV28 and TRBJ1-6; D might be TRBD1 (5 bases). Germline CDR1 MDHEN, CDR2 SYDVKM. The CDR3 is 16 amino acids. V lost 6 bases and J 1 base, leaving 13 bases between the germline ends. This chain's CDR3 is CASSPIRGSYNSPLHF. For the CDR3, the DNA is TGTGCCAGCAGCCCGATTAGGGGTTCCTATAATTCACCCCTCCACTTT.

CDR3 bases: TGCGCCAGCAGCCGACTAGCGGGAGCCACCCGGATTTTTTACAATGAGCAGTTCTTC. The encoded protein is CASSRLAGATRIFYNEQFF. V and J are TRBV4-1 and TRBJ2-1, with 12 bases fitting TRBD2. The trim removed 4 bases at V and 4 bases at J, leaving 14 bases unmatched. This CDR3 spans 19 amino acids. In germline, CDR1 is MGHRA, CDR2 YSYEKL.